This paragraph reports one TCR beta chain. Diagnoses were made from clinical symptoms, serum measures (thyroxine and TRAb), thyroid ultrasound and orbital computed tomography. Amplified TCR beta CDR3 regions derived from RNA transcripts. First-round RT-PCR of the TCR CDR3 relied on the HTBI primer set. TCRdb re-called the multiplex PCR reads with MiXCR, one entry per CDR3 protein. Seen here are roughly 700,000 distinct CDR3 sequences, over 35% observed once, and the top ten hold around a third. These data come from a study of T cells in Graves' hyperthyroidism and ophthalmopathy. CDR1 is SEHNR, CDR2 FQNEAQ, per germline (reference sequence). The CDR3 is made up of 18 amino acids. V shed 4 bases, J shed 5 bases, and the junction held 17 bases outside the gene matches.

Sequenced input: blood. This receptor was identified in a woman aged 40 to 50 with Graves' hyperthyroidism. V and J are TRBV7-9 and TRBJ2-5, with 9 bases fitting TRBD1. The CDR3 sequence is CASSSRHQDRGFRETQYF. DNA for the CDR3: TGTGCCAGCAGCTCGAGACATCAGGACAGGGGTTTTCGGGAGACCCAGTACTTC. Combining the CDR3 with reference TRBV7-9 and TRBJ2-5 gives the whole variable domain DTGVSQNPRHKITKRGQNVTFRCDPISEHNRLYWYRQTLGQGPEFLTYFQNEAQLEKSRLLSDRFSAERPKGSFSTLEIQRTEQGDSAMYLCASSSRHQDRGFRETQYFGPGTRLLVL.